This T cell receptor (beta chain) originates from a study of T cell repertoires in cytomegalovirus infection. TCRdb reprocessed the reads with MiXCR, giving one entry per CDR3 protein. Among 26,000 or so distinct CDR3 sequences listed, 15% to 20% were seen once. With regard to this clonotype: The antigen is not known.

V trimming: 6 bases; J trimming: 8 bases; junction bases outside the gene matches: 16. Germline V gene data show CDR1 as SGHVS and CDR2 as FNYEAQ. The CDR3 is made up of 17 amino acids. This chain links TRBV7-6 with TRBJ1-4; 9 bases are a match to TRBD1. The specimen comprised CD8+ T cells from cultured PBMCs, sampled from culture after CMV antigen stimulation. The source is a human donor in good health (CMV status not recorded). Some clones in this sample may be carry-over from other donors' samples. Here the CDR3 DNA reads TGTGCCAGCAGACAGTTGGGACCGGGACAGGGAACGGAAAAACTGTTTTTT. Translation gives CASRQLGPGQGTEKLFF.